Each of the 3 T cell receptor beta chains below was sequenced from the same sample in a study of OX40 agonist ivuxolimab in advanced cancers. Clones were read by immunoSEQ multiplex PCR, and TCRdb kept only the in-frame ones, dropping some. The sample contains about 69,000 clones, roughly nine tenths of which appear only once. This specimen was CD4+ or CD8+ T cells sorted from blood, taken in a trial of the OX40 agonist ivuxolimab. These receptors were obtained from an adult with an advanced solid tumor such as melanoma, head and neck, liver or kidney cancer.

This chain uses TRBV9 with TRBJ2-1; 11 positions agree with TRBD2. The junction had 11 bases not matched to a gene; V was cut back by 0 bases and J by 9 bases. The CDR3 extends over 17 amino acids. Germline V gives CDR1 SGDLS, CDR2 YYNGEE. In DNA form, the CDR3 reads TGTGCCAGCAGCGTAGACCCTAGCGGGAGGCCCCTCAGTGAGCAGTTCTTC. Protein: CASSVDPSGRPLSEQFF.

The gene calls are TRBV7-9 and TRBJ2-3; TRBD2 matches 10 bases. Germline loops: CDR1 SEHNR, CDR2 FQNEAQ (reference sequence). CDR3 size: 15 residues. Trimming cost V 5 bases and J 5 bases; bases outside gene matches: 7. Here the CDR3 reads CASSPLAGEKDTQYF. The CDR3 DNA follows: TGTGCCAGCAGCCCTCTAGCGGGAGAAAAAGATACGCAGTATTTT. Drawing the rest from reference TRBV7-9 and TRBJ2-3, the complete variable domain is DTGVSQNPRHKITKRGQNVTFRCDPISEHNRLYWYRQTLGQGPEFLTYFQNEAQLEKSRLLSDRFSAERPKGSFSTLEIQRTEQGDSAMYLCASSPLAGEKDTQYFGPGTRLTVL.

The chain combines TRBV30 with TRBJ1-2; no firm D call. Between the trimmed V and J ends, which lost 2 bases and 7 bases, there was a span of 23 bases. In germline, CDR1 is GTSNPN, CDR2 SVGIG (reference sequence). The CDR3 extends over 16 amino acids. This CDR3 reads CAWSLHLMGAAFGYTF. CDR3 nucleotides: TGTGCCTGGAGTCTACACCTCATGGGCGCCGCCTTTGGCTACACCTTC.